This entry describes one T cell receptor (beta chain). These data belong to a study of PD-L1 blockade in urothelial cancer. The authors spiked synthetic TCR analog templates into each PCR. The repertoire was sequenced with immunoSEQ multiplex PCR; TCRdb's copy has only in-frame clones and lacks some. The table has about 88,000 clones, 85% to 95% seen once; the top ten hold approximately 10%. Germline V gives CDR1 SNHLY, CDR2 FYNNEI. The length of the CDR3 is 14 residues. V shed 6 bases and J 4 bases; nucleotides not matched to a gene: 9. This chain connects TRBV2 to TRBJ2-7; the match to TRBD1 covers 7 bases. The material was PBMCs, obtained around atezolizumab (anti-PD-L1) treatment. The sequence was collected from a man in his sixties with urothelial cancer. DNA for the CDR3: TGTGCCAGCAGGACCGGGACAGCACTATACGAGCAGTACTTC. Protein: CASRTGTALYEQYF.